The 6 T cell receptor beta chains presented below share a single source sample, sequenced in a study of blood T cell repertoires in COVID-19. The repertoire was sequenced with immunoSEQ multiplex PCR; TCRdb's copy has only in-frame clones and lacks some. The sample shows more than 55,000 clones, nearly 95% of them seen only once. Sequencing used peripheral blood. Every receptor here comes from a man aged 50 or older with active COVID-19.

The rearrangement uses TRBV11-3 and TRBJ2-1; 12 nucleotides agree with TRBD1. Looked up from germline, CDR1 is SGHNT and CDR2 is YENEEA. The CDR3 is 14 residues long. The junction had 1 base not matched to a gene; V was cut back by 3 bases and J by 7 bases. The CDR3 here is CASSLGQGANEQFF. DNA of the CDR3: TGTGCCAGCAGCTTGGGACAGGGGGCGAATGAGCAGTTCTTC. Combining the CDR3 with reference TRBV11-3 and TRBJ2-1 gives the whole variable domain EAGVVQSPRYKIIEKKQPVAFWCNPISGHNTLYWYLQNLGQGPELLIRYENEEAVDDSQLPKDRFSAERLKGVDSTLKIQPAELGDSAVYLCASSLGQGANEQFFGPGTRLTVL.

Here the CDR3 DNA reads TGTGCCAGTAGTATAAGGGGCGGAACTTACAATGAGCAGTTCTTC. Amino acid sequence: CASSIRGGTYNEQFF. The chain employs TRBV19 and TRBJ2-1; weak D call: TRBD1 (5 bases). V was shortened by 2 bases and J by 4 bases, with 12 bases between the two germline ends. Germline V gene sequence: CDR1 LNHDA, CDR2 SQIVND (reference sequence). CDR3 size: 15 residues.

The chain joins TRBV18 to TRBJ2-7, with 8 positions matching TRBD1. Trimming at V came to 2 bases and at J to 2 bases, leaving 8 bases not matched to a gene. CDR1 is KGHSH and CDR2 is LQKENI in the germline V gene. The CDR3 contains 16 residues. The CDR3 DNA is TGTGCCAGCTCACCAAAAGGACAGGGTCAGACCTACGAGCAGTACTTC. Its translation: CASSPKGQGQTYEQYF.

The V gene is TRBV12-3 or TRBV12-4, the J gene TRBJ1-2; 10 positions agree with TRBD1. The CDR3 has 12 amino acids. Trimming cost V 10 bases and J 6 bases; bases outside gene matches: 5. CDR3 protein: CATWTGGDGYTF. CDR3 sequence (DNA): TGTGCCACCTGGACAGGGGGAGATGGCTACACCTTC.

V and J are TRBV11-1 and TRBJ2-5, with TRBD1 identical over 8 bases. The CDR3 is 13 residues long. The germline V gene has CDR1 SGHAT and CDR2 FQDESV (reference sequence). V lost 4 bases and J lost 5; bases outside the gene matches: 3. CDR3 amino acids: CASSSGQGETQYF. CDR3 coding DNA: TGTGCCAGCAGCTCCGGACAGGGCGAGACCCAGTACTTC. Full variable domain (missing parts from reference TRBV11-1 and TRBJ2-5): EAEVAQSPRYKITEKSQAVAFWCDPISGHATLYWYRQILGQGPELLVQFQDESVVDDSQLPKDRFSAERLKGVDSTLKIQPAELGDSAMYLCASSSGQGETQYFGPGTRLLVL.

V usage is TRBV29-1 and J usage is TRBJ1-2; D is unclear. CDR1 and CDR2 from the germline V gene are SQVTM and ANQGSEA. Trimming took 6 bases from V and 2 from J, leaving 7 bases between them. The CDR3 extends over 11 amino acids. CDR3 DNA sequence: TGCAGCGTACATACGAACTATGGCTACACCTTC. Amino acids: CSVHTNYGYTF.